This T cell receptor (beta chain) was captured by sequencing in a study of Graves' ophthalmopathy and Graves' hyperthyroidism. The overall study: No treatment had been given when peripheral blood was collected at initial diagnosis. General observations from the study: The model predicted progression of ophthalmopathy with a sensitivity of roughly 71%, and its specificity was 72.22%. Most expanded clonotypes in thyroid above 0.001 frequency also showed up in blood.

With regard to this clonotype: Its antigen remains unidentified.

Germline loops: CDR1 SEHNR, CDR2 FQNEAQ (reference sequence). V shed 5 bases and J shed 2 bases, with 19 bases lying between them. CDR3 size: 16 residues. Certain patients were not enrolled. These were patients with other autoimmune diseases, uncontrolled infections, pregnancy or lactation. Researchers took RNA transcripts and amplified TCR beta CDR3 regions from them. Investigators did first-round RT-PCR with HTBI primers, then second-round multiplex PCR. One entry per CDR3 protein results from TCRdb running MiXCR on the multiplex PCR reads. The sample has 650,000 to 900,000 distinct CDR3 sequences, about 44% seen once.

The V and J genes are TRBV7-9 and TRBJ2-7; tentative D call: TRBD1 (6 bases). This TCR was recovered from an adult man with Graves' ophthalmopathy. Sequenced sample: peripheral blood. The CDR3 is CASSVEDGGTTYEQYF. In DNA, the CDR3 is TGTGCCAGCAGCGTTGAAGATGGGGGCACAACCTACGAGCAGTACTTC.